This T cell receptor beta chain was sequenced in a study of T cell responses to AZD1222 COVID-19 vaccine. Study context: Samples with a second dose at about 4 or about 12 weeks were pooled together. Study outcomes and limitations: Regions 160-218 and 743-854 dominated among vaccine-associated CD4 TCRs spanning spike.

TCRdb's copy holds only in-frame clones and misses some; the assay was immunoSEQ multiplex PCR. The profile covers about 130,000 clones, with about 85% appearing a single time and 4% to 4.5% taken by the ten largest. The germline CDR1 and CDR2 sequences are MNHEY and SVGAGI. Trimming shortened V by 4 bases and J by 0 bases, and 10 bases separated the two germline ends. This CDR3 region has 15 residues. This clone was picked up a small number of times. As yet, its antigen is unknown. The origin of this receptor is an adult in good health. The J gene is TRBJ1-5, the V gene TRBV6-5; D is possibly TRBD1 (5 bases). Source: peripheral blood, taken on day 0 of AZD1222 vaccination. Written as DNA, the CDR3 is TGTGCCAGCAGTTTGACAGTTAATAGCAATCAGCCCCAGCATTTT. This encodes CASSLTVNSNQPQHF.